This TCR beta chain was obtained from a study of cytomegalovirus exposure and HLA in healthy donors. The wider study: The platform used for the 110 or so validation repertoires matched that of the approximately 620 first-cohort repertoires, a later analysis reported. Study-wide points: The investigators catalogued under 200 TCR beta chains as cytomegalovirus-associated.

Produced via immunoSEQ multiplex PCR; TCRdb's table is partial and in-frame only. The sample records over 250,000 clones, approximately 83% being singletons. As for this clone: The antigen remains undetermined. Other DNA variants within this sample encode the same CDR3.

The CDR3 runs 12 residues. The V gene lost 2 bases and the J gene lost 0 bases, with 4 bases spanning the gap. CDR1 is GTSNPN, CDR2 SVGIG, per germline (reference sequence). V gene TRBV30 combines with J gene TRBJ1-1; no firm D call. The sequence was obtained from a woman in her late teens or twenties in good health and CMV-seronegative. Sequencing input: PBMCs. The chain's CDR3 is CAWSTVNTEAFF. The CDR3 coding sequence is TGTGCCTGGAGTACGGTGAACACTGAAGCTTTCTTT.